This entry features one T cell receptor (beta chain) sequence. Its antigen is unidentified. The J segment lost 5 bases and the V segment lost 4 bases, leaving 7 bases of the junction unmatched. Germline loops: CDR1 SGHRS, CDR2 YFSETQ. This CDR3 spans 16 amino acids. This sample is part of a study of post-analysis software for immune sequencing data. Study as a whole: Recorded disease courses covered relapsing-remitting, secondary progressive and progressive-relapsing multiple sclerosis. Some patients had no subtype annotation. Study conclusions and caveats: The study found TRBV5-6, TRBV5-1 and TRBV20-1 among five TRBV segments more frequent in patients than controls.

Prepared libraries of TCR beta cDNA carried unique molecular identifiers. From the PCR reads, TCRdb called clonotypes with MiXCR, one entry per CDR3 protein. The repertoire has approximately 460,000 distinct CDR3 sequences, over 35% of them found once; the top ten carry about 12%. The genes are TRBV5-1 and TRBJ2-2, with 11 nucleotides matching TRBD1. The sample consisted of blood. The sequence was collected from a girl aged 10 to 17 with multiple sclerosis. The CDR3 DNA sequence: TGCGCCAGCAGCGTTACCGGGACAGGGGGAACCGGGGAGCTGTTTTTT. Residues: CASSVTGTGGTGELFF. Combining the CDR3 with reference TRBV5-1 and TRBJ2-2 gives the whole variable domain KAGVTQTPRYLIKTRGQQVTLSCSPISGHRSVSWYQQTPGQGLQFLFEYFSETQRNKGNFPGRFSGRQFSNSRSEMNVSTLELGDSALYLCASSVTGTGGTGELFFGEGSRLTVL.